The clone carrying this T cell receptor beta chain was detected once. Its cognate antigen is unknown. Possible read error: a much larger clone is one base away. Germline assignment: CDR1 SEHNR and CDR2 FQNEAQ (reference sequence). The CDR3 loop spans 16 amino acids. What was amplified from RNA transcripts were TCR beta CDR3 regions. With the HTBI primer set, the TCR CDR3 went through a first round of RT-PCR. TCRdb recomputed calls from the multiplex PCR reads with MiXCR, one row per CDR3 protein. The repertoire holds about 560,000 distinct CDR3 sequences, with about half as singletons. This sample is part of a study of T cells in Graves' hyperthyroidism and ophthalmopathy. Stable hyperthyroidism: no ophthalmopathy progression over 18 months of follow-up. Every diagnosis used clinical symptoms, serum thyroxine and TRAb, thyroid ultrasound and orbital computed tomography. Study outcomes and limitations: Through a model of 13 V-J features, ophthalmopathy was separated from stable hyperthyroidism.

The rearrangement joins TRBV7-9 to TRBJ1-6, with 8 bases matching TRBD1. Sequencing was done on a sample of peripheral blood or thyroid tissue (not recorded which). The clonotype comes from a woman aged 18-29 years with Graves' hyperthyroidism. The CDR3 here is CAGSLEPGGENSPLHF. The CDR3 coding sequence is TGTGCCGGCAGCTTAGAGCCAGGGGGCGAAAATTCACCCCTCCACTTT.